Listed here are 29 T cell receptor beta chains from one sample, sequenced in a study of CD8+ T cells in alopecia areata. RNA extraction was followed by reverse transcription into cDNA, which acted as the sequencing template. The method was immunoSEQ multiplex PCR; TCRdb's version includes in-frame clones alone and lacks a portion of them. The sample presents over 250,000 clones, none singletons. A sort of pooled cutaneous lymph node cells used CD4, CD8alpha, NKG2D, NKG2ACE and other stains. The sample consisted of CD4+ T cells sorted from a lymph node. The source of these receptors is a C3H/HeJ mouse with alopecia areata. The strain's MHC type: H2-k.

This clone was seen a few times. Here the gene names and germline are mouse. The read terminates 4 residues ahead of where the CDR3 ends, so the germline J gene completes it. Other DNA sequences in the same sample also yield this CDR3. The chain couples TRBV19 to TRBJ2-1; 9 bases are a match to TRBD1. The CDR3 is 15 amino acids. The germline V gene has CDR1 FNHDT and CDR2 SITEND (reference sequence). With V trimmed by 1 base and J by 3 bases, 2 bases remained unmatched. The CDR3 bases that were read are TGTGCCAGCAGTATAATGGGACAGGGCTATGCT. Amino acid sequence: CASSIMGQGYA. The whole CDR3 reads CASSIMGQGYAEQFF.

This clone was recorded a few times. Here the gene names and germline are mouse. This CDR3 reads CASSESTNTEVFF. CDR3 DNA, as far as it was read: TGTGCCAGCAGTGAATCCACAAACACA. This chain uses TRBV13-3 with TRBJ1-1; D is undetermined. The DNA ends 4 residues before the CDR3 does, and the rest of the CDR3 is filled in from the germline J gene. V lost 2 bases to trimming and J lost 0 bases, with 5 bases between them. The CDR3 runs 13 residues. Per germline, CDR1 NNHDY and CDR2 SYVADS.

This clone occurred a few times. All gene names here are mouse names. The read gets to within 4 residues of the CDR3 end, and the germline J gene fills in the rest. The rearrangement uses TRBV13-1 and TRBJ2-4; TRBD2 matches at 9 bases. Germline V gene data show CDR1 as NSHNY and CDR2 as SYGAGN. CDR3 length: 14 residues. The covered CDR3 bases are TGTGCCAGCAGGGTTCGACTGGGGGAAAAC. Amino acid sequence: CASRVRLGEN. The full-length CDR3 reads as CASRVRLGENTLYF.

For this clone: Mouse germline and gene names are used. From the germline J gene comes the end of the CDR3, since the read stops 4 residues before it. This chain connects TRBV1 to TRBJ1-1; TRBD1 is a possible D gene (6 bases). This CDR3 has 14 amino acids. Trimming pared 1 base from V and 4 bases from J, leaving 10 bases between. Germline V gives CDR1 NSQYPW, CDR2 LRSPGD (reference sequence). Here the CDR3 reads CTCSAAGGRTEVFF. Incomplete CDR3 DNA: TGCACCTGCAGTGCAGCGGGGGGCCGCACA. The full variable domain, completed using reference TRBV1 and TRBJ1-1, is VTLLEQNPRWRLVPRGQAVNLRCILKNSQYPWMSWYQQDLQKQLQWLFTLRSPGDKEVKSLPGADYLATRVTDTELRLQVANMSQGRTLYCTCSAAGGRTEVFFGKGTRLTVV.

The table lists this clone with a few counts. The gene names here belong to mouse. The read halts 4 residues ahead of the CDR3 end, with the missing end drawn from the germline J gene. This chain links TRBV31 with TRBJ1-2; D uncertain. The ends were cut back, 0 bases at V and 0 bases at J, with 8 bases in the middle. The CDR3 runs 14 residues. Germline CDR1 GKSSPN, CDR2 SITVG. The covered CDR3 bases are TGTGCCTGGAGTCTACGCAGCGCAAACTCC. Translation gives CAWSLRSANS. The CDR3 as a whole reads CAWSLRSANSDYTF.

Turning to this clone: Each gene name is a mouse one. The observed sequence ends 4 residues before the CDR3 terminus, with the missing tail filled in from the germline J gene. This chain uses TRBV13-1 with TRBJ1-2; D may be TRBD1 (5 bases). The CDR3 has 16 amino acids. In germline, CDR1 is NSHNY, CDR2 SYGAGN. V lost 0 bases and J lost 2, with 14 bases in between. The part of the CDR3 DNA that was read is TGTGCCAGCAGTGATGCATGGGGGAGGGCCAACTCC. Translation gives CASSDAWGRANS. The complete CDR3 sequence is CASSDAWGRANSDYTF.

Worth noting for this clone: The germline and genes are mouse ones. The read finishes 4 residues shy of the CDR3 end, and the germline J gene is used to complete it. Other DNA sequences in this sample translate to the same CDR3. The V gene is TRBV5, the J gene TRBJ1-2; unclear D gene. Germline V CDR1 and CDR2: LGHNA, YNLKQL (reference sequence). Between the trimmed V and J ends, which lost 4 bases and 0 bases, there was a span of 6 bases. The CDR3 spans 13 residues. Incomplete CDR3 DNA: TGTGCCAGCAGCCTCACAGCAAACTCC. Protein product: CASSLTANS. The full CDR3 protein reads CASSLTANSDYTF.

This clone was observed a few times. Gene names refer to mouse genes. The CDR3 region is CASSPGTGKREYNSPLYF. CDR3 bases read: TGTGCCAGCAGTCCCGGGACAGGGAAGAGAGAATATAATTCGCCC. The genes are TRBV19 and TRBJ1-6, with 9 bases fitting TRBD1. The read terminates 3 residues before the CDR3 end, so the remaining end is supplied by the germline J gene. TRBJ1-6 is flagged as an ORF with uncertain function. CDR3 length equals 18 residues. Losses at the gene ends were 4 bases for V and 4 bases for J; bases not matched to a gene: 12. Germline V CDR1 and CDR2: FNHDT, SITEND (reference sequence).

The sample holds a few counts of this clone. The genes are named according to mouse. The CDR3 end lies 4 residues beyond the end of the read and is filled in from the germline J gene. The rearrangement links TRBV13-3 to TRBJ1-1; tentative D call: TRBD1 (5 bases). The CDR3 has 14 amino acids. Germline CDR1 and CDR2: NNHDY and SYVADS. Trimming took 5 bases from V and 3 from J, leaving 14 bases between them. CDR3 DNA, as far as it was read: TGTGCCAGCAGCCCAGTGGGGGGGGACACA. Translated: CASSPVGGDT. The full CDR3 protein reads CASSPVGGDTEVFF.

This clone was observed a handful of times. Germline and genes here are mouse. The sequenced fragment ends 4 residues before the CDR3 boundary, so the rest is inferred from the germline J gene. The rearrangement joins TRBV1 to TRBJ2-5, with TRBD1 matching over 8 bases. The CDR3 spans 15 residues. Germline V gene data show CDR1 as NSQYPW and CDR2 as LRSPGD (reference sequence). The sequenced CDR3 bases are TGCACCTGCAGTCCCCCAGGGGGCAGGGGAGAC. Translation: CTCSPPGGRGD. The entire CDR3 protein is CTCSPPGGRGDTQYF.

This clone has at least ten counts. All gene names here are mouse names. The CDR3 is cut off 4 residues early in the read; its end comes from the germline J gene. This chain uses TRBV17 with TRBJ2-2; D remains ambiguous. V lost 2 bases and J 1 base, leaving 5 bases between the germline ends. Germline-derived CDR1 and CDR2 are MNHDT and YYDKIL. The CDR3 is 14 residues long. The CDR3 protein is CASSRFRNTGQLYF. CDR3 DNA (partial): TGTGCTAGCAGTAGATTCAGAAACACCGGG.

This clone occurred many times. Mouse germline and gene names are used. Other DNA sequences from this sample encode an identical CDR3 as well. The DNA read from the CDR3 is TGTGCTAGCAGGGACTGGGGGGCTAGTGCAGAA. Protein product: CASRDWGASAE. The full CDR3 protein is CASRDWGASAETLYF. The rearrangement uses TRBV17 and TRBJ2-3; the match to TRBD2 covers 11 bases. The read comes to an end 4 residues before the CDR3 does, leaving the germline J gene to fill in the end. This CDR3 has 15 amino acids. Germline-derived CDR1 and CDR2 are MNHDT and YYDKIL. J lost 0 bases, V lost 6 bases, and 2 bases had no gene match.

This clone appeared a few times. Mouse gene names apply. Sequencing ends 4 residues short of the CDR3 end; the germline J gene provides the rest. The chain uses TRBV19 and TRBJ2-3; 10 positions match TRBD2. CDR1 and CDR2 (germline): FNHDT, SITEND (reference sequence). V lost 5 bases, J lost 1 base, and 4 bases stayed unmatched. The CDR3 covers 15 residues. CDR3 DNA (partial): TGTGCCAGCAGCCCGGACTGGGGGCGTGCAGAA. It encodes CASSPDWGRAE. The CDR3 in its entirety is CASSPDWGRAETLYF.

The table lists this clone with many counts. Mouse germline and gene names are used. The read comes to an end 3 residues before the CDR3 does, leaving the germline J gene to fill in the end. The same CDR3 arises from other DNA sequences in this sample as well. The chain employs TRBV1 and TRBJ1-6, with D tentatively TRBD1 (5 bases). TRBJ1-6 has ORF status, its function being uncertain. V was clipped by 0 bases and J by 4 bases, with 7 bases between them. The CDR3 has 15 amino acids. Germline assignment: CDR1 NSQYPW and CDR2 LRSPGD (reference sequence). CDR3 bases read: TGCACCTGCAGTGCAGATGGGGGTTATAATTCGCCC. Translation: CTCSADGGYNSP. The full CDR3 is CTCSADGGYNSPLYF.

This clone was counted between two and nine times. Mouse names are used for the genes. The missing CDR3 end, 4 residues past where the read stops, is filled in from the germline J gene. The rearrangement links TRBV14 to TRBJ2-3; a weak D match, TRBD1 (7 bases). V lost 1 base, J lost 1 base, and 10 bases lay in between. Germline V gives CDR1 SGHDT, CDR2 FRDEAV. The CDR3 is 15 amino acids. The chain's CDR3 is CASSFRGRGAETLYF. Incomplete CDR3 DNA: TGTGCCAGCAGTTTCAGGGGGCGAGGTGCAGAA.

This clone turned up a few times. Gene names follow the mouse nomenclature. Read sequence stops 4 residues before the CDR3 end, and the germline J gene provides the missing end. This chain connects TRBV13-2 to TRBJ2-1; 11 bases align to TRBD1. Germline V gene sequence: CDR1 NNHNN, CDR2 SYGAGS (reference sequence). J was trimmed by 6 bases and V by 3 bases; bases with no gene match: 2. The length of the CDR3 is 14 residues. The sequenced part of the CDR3 DNA is TGTGCCAGCGGTGCCGGACAGGGGGCTGCT. Protein: CASGAGQGAA. The complete CDR3 sequence is CASGAGQGAAEQFF.

As concerns this clone: Gene names and germline match the mouse. The CDR3 end falls 4 residues outside the read, so it is completed with the germline J gene. The chain combines TRBV31 with TRBJ2-1, with 10 nucleotides matching TRBD1. CDR1 and CDR2 (germline): GKSSPN, SITVG. V trimming: 5 bases; J trimming: 6 bases; junction bases outside the gene matches: 7. The length of the CDR3 is 14 residues. The CDR3 sequence is CAWAPDRGIAEQFF. The CDR3 DNA, read in part, is TGTGCCTGGGCCCCGGACAGGGGGATTGCT. Using reference TRBV31 and TRBJ2-1 for the parts outside the CDR3, the full variable domain is AQTIHQWPVAEIKAVGSPLSLGCTIKGKSSPNLYWYWQATGGTLQQLFYSITVGQVESVVQLNLSASRPKDDQFILSTEKLLLSHSGFYLCAWAPDRGIAEQFFGPGTRLTVL.

As for this clone: The germline and genes are mouse ones. Read data end 4 residues before the CDR3 end; the end is taken from the germline J gene. The rearrangement links TRBV13-3 to TRBJ2-1; a possible D gene is TRBD2 (6 bases). The germline V gene encodes CDR1 NNHDY and CDR2 SYVADS. V was shortened by 3 bases and J by 0 bases, with 10 bases between the two germline ends. The CDR3 runs to 15 residues. CDR3 loop: CASSGLGPNYAEQFF. The sequenced part of the CDR3 DNA is TGTGCCAGCAGTGGGCTGGGGCCTAACTATGCT.

This clone was picked up a small number of times. Each gene name is a mouse one. Coverage ceases 4 residues before the CDR3 finishes, and the germline J gene fills in the end. Additional DNA sequences in this sample encode the identical CDR3. This chain links TRBV5 with TRBJ2-3; 7 bases align to TRBD2. Germline V gives CDR1 LGHNA, CDR2 YNLKQL (reference sequence). The CDR3 sequence is 15 residues long. Trimming removed 4 bases from V and 0 bases from J; junction bases left unmatched: 4. CDR3 bases read: TGTGCCAGCAGCCTCGGGACTGTTAGTGCAGAA. It is translated as CASSLGTVSAE. The whole CDR3 sequence is CASSLGTVSAETLYF.

Of note for this clone: Each gene name is a mouse one. The read stops 4 residues short of the end of the CDR3; the missing end is completed from the germline J gene. This sequence joins TRBV14 and TRBJ2-3; 12 bases are shared with TRBD2. The germline CDR1 and CDR2 sequences are SGHDT and FRDEAV. The CDR3 loop spans 15 amino acids. J was trimmed by 3 bases and V by 4 bases; bases with no gene match: 3. The sequenced CDR3 bases are TGTGCCAGCAGTACCGGGACTGGGGGGGCAGAA. Protein sequence: CASSTGTGGAE. The entire CDR3 protein is CASSTGTGGAETLYF.

On this clone: Gene names denote mouse genes. The read halts 3 residues ahead of the CDR3 end, with the missing end drawn from the germline J gene. J is TRBJ1-6 and V is TRBV1; 7 bases map to TRBD1. TRBJ1-6 is assigned to the ORF class and has an uncertain function. The junction had 1 base not matched to a gene; V was cut back by 0 bases and J by 5 bases. Germline V gives CDR1 NSQYPW, CDR2 LRSPGD (reference sequence). This CDR3 region has 15 residues. The sequenced part of the CDR3 DNA is TGCACCTGCAGTGCAGAGACAGGGAATAATTCGCCC. Amino acid sequence: CTCSAETGNNSP. The entire CDR3 protein is CTCSAETGNNSPLYF.

About this clone itself: Genes here carry mouse names. Read data end 4 residues before the CDR3 end; the end is taken from the germline J gene. The rearrangement links TRBV13-1 to TRBJ2-1; a weak D match, TRBD2 (6 bases). Germline loops: CDR1 NSHNY, CDR2 SYGAGN. There are 15 residues in the CDR3. V was pared by 3 bases and J by 0 bases, with 10 bases between. The CDR3 sequence: CASSGGLYNYAEQFF. The CDR3 DNA, read in part, is TGTGCCAGCAGTGGAGGACTGTATAACTATGCT.

The sample holds a few counts of this clone. The listed genes are named as in mouse. The sequenced fragment ends 3 residues before the CDR3 boundary, so the rest is inferred from the germline J gene. The genes are TRBV13-3 and TRBJ1-6, with 8 bases that match TRBD1. TRBJ1-6 belongs to the ORF category, with a function that is uncertain. Germline V gene sequence: CDR1 NNHDY, CDR2 SYVADS. With 0 bases clipped from V and 2 bases from J, the junction kept 4 bases outside the gene matches. The CDR3 has 17 amino acids. CDR3 in amino acids: CASSDAAGGAYNSPLYF. The covered CDR3 bases are TGTGCCAGCAGTGATGCCGCAGGGGGCGCCTATAATTCGCCC.

A remark on this clone: Gene names are the mouse ones. Other DNA sequences within the sample encode an identical CDR3. The CDR3: CTCSGDRGDTEVFF. The DNA read from the CDR3 is TGCACCTGCAGTGGGGACAGGGGCGACACA. The J gene is TRBJ1-1, the V gene TRBV1; TRBD1 matches at 10 bases. Read sequence stops 4 residues before the CDR3 end, and the germline J gene provides the missing end. The V and J ends lost 4 bases and 3 bases, in that order; junction bases with no gene match: 2. The CDR3 is made up of 14 amino acids. Germline V lookup: CDR1 NSQYPW, CDR2 LRSPGD (reference sequence).

This clone came up many times. The gene symbols are mouse symbols. From the germline J gene comes the end of the CDR3, since the read stops 4 residues before it. This specimen includes other DNA sequences encoding the same CDR3. The chain couples TRBV13-3 to TRBJ1-2, with a tentative D call TRBD1 (5 bases). Trimming removed 3 bases from V and 0 bases from J, with 9 bases in between. CDR1 is NNHDY and CDR2 is SYVADS in the germline V gene. The CDR3 has 14 residues. The CDR3: CASSAQGANSDYTF. The covered CDR3 bases are TGTGCCAGCAGTGCCCAGGGCGCAAACTCC.

Points on this clone: The gene names here belong to mouse. The CDR3 DNA, read in part, is TGTGCCAGCAGTGATGAGTTGGCAGGGGACACCGGG. Residues: CASSDELAGDTG. The whole CDR3 sequence is CASSDELAGDTGQLYF. The chain recombines TRBV13-3 with TRBJ2-2; perhaps TRBD1 as D (6 bases). From the germline J gene comes the end of the CDR3, since the read stops 4 residues before it. This CDR3 is built from 16 residues. Between the trimmed V and J ends, which lost 0 bases and 3 bases, there was a span of 12 bases. From germline, CDR1 is NNHDY and CDR2 SYVADS.

This clone was counted between two and nine times. Genes and germline come from the mouse. Read coverage stops 4 residues before the CDR3 terminus; the germline J gene supplies the remainder. The V gene is TRBV17, the J gene TRBJ1-1, with 7 bases matching TRBD1. This CDR3 comprises 16 residues. With V trimmed by 2 bases and J by 0 bases, 6 bases remained unmatched. Germline loops: CDR1 MNHDT, CDR2 YYDKIL. The sequenced CDR3 bases are TGTGCTAGCAGTAGAACCCCTCAGGGGGCAAACACA. It codes for CASSRTPQGANT. In full, the CDR3 reads CASSRTPQGANTEVFF.

Of note for this clone: Gene names follow the mouse nomenclature. The CDR3 end is not reached by the read, which stops 4 residues before it; the germline J gene fills it in. The identical CDR3 is also encoded by other nucleotide sequences in the sample. The genes are TRBV17 and TRBJ2-3, with 8 bases identical to TRBD2. The CDR3 is 15 amino acids. The germline CDR1 and CDR2 sequences are MNHDT and YYDKIL. V was pared by 3 bases and J by 0 bases, with 2 bases of the junction left unmatched. CDR3 DNA, as far as it was read: TGTGCTAGCAGTAGGACTGGGGCTAGTGCAGAA. This translates into CASSRTGASAE. The CDR3, in full, reads CASSRTGASAETLYF.

A few counts support this clone. Germline and genes here are mouse. The read gets to within 4 residues of the CDR3 end, and the germline J gene fills in the rest. Different DNA sequences within this sample yield the same CDR3. This sequence joins TRBV5 and TRBJ2-7; D is unclear. Trimming removed 1 base at V and 0 bases at J, with 7 bases between. The CDR3 extends over 14 amino acids. Germline V gives CDR1 LGHNA, CDR2 YNLKQL (reference sequence). Incomplete CDR3 DNA: TGTGCCAGCAGCCAAGCTGGAAGCTCCTAT. Its translation: CASSQAGSSY. The entire CDR3 reads CASSQAGSSYEQYF.